The 24 T cell receptor beta chains reported below all come from one sample, sequenced in a study of somatic mutations in cytotoxic T cells in rheumatoid arthritis (dated by TCRdb to about 2017). The library was produced with the immunoSEQ multiplex PCR assay. Here the immuneACCESS table is served through TCRdb, limited to in-frame sequences with V and J called. Missing clones are a known gap in these copies; in checked studies unresolved V genes cover under half, and the rest lacks a known reason. In this sample the table shows 15,000 to 20,000 clones, around 79% of which occur a single time. The ten largest clones take up 20% to 25% of the sample. The specimen was CD8+ T cells sorted from blood. These receptors all stem from an older woman in good health.

This chain uses TRBV6-1 with TRBJ2-2, with unresolved D. Trimming removed 2 bases at V and 2 bases at J, with 12 bases between. The CDR3 loop spans 16 amino acids. Per germline, CDR1 MNHNS and CDR2 SASEGT. The CDR3 loop reads CASSELGSHNTGELFF. Written as DNA, the CDR3 is TGTGCCAGCAGTGAATTGGGCAGTCATAACACCGGGGAGCTGTTTTTT.

The J gene is TRBJ2-2, the V gene TRBV6-5; D not certain. The CDR3 runs to 13 residues. V dropped 8 bases and J dropped 2 bases, with 9 bases sitting between them. CDR1 MNHEY and CDR2 SVGAGI come from the germline V gene. The CDR3 here is CASGSTNTGELFF. The CDR3 DNA follows: TGTGCCAGCGGGTCTACTAACACCGGGGAGCTGTTTTTT.

The rearrangement links TRBV7-6 to TRBJ2-1; TRBD1 agrees at 8 bases. Germline CDR1 reads SGHVS; CDR2 reads FNYEAQ. The V and J ends lost 4 bases and 8 bases, in that order; junction bases with no gene match: 16. CDR3 size: 17 residues. CDR3 in DNA: TGTGCCAGCAGCTCCCCCGAGGACAGGGAGGATATCGATGAGCAGTTCTTC. Its translation: CASSSPEDREDIDEQFF.

The J gene is TRBJ2-1, the V gene TRBV9; 7 bases match TRBD2. Germline V CDR1 and CDR2: SGDLS, YYNGEE. The V gene end was trimmed by 1 base and the J gene end by 5 bases; junction bases not matched to a gene: 3. The length of the CDR3 is 14 residues. The CDR3 here is CASSVPSGHNEQFF. The DNA for the CDR3 is TGTGCCAGCAGCGTACCTAGCGGTCACAATGAGCAGTTCTTC. Drawing the rest from reference TRBV9 and TRBJ2-1, the complete variable domain is DSGVTQTPKHLITATGQRVTLRCSPRSGDLSVYWYQQSLDQGLQFLIQYYNGEERAKGNILERFSAQQFPDLHSELNLSSLELGDSALYFCASSVPSGHNEQFFGPGTRLTVL.

This chain connects TRBV27 to TRBJ1-2; tentative D call: TRBD1 (6 bases). CDR3 length: 15 amino acids. Between the trimmed V and J ends, which lost 2 bases and 2 bases, there was a span of 12 bases. Germline assignment: CDR1 MNHEY and CDR2 SMNVEV (reference sequence). The CDR3 here is CASSLAVGGNYGYTF. The CDR3 DNA reads as TGTGCCAGCAGTTTAGCGGTAGGGGGGAACTATGGCTACACCTTC.

CDR3 region: CASSSRDRGYYGYTF. CDR3 coding DNA: TGTGCCAGCAGCTCCCGGGACAGGGGCTACTATGGCTACACCTTC. The J gene is TRBJ1-2, the V gene TRBV7-9, with 10 nucleotides matching TRBD1. The CDR3 consists of 15 residues. Germline trimming cut 4 bases from V and 3 bases from J; bases unmatched to any gene: 5. Germline values: CDR1 SEHNR, CDR2 FQNEAQ (reference sequence).

The chain uses TRBV19 and TRBJ2-7; unclear D gene. The length of the CDR3 is 14 residues. The V end was cut by 0 bases, the J end by 5 bases, with 11 bases between. The germline CDR1 and CDR2 sequences are LNHDA and SQIVND (reference sequence). This chain's CDR3 is CASSIEGSLDEQYF. CDR3 nucleotide sequence: TGTGCCAGTAGTATAGAAGGTAGTCTTGACGAGCAGTACTTC.

The chain carries TRBV29-1 and TRBJ1-2; D may be TRBD1 (5 bases). V was cut by 3 bases and J by 7 bases, with 21 bases left in between. The CDR3 has 15 amino acids. The germline CDR1 and CDR2 sequences are SQVTM and ANQGSEA. CDR3 bases: TGCAGCGTTGACGGGGGTGGGGGAGTATTGAGTGGCTACACCTTC. It codes for CSVDGGGGVLSGYTF.

The rearrangement uses TRBV9 and TRBJ1-2; D ambiguous. This CDR3 spans 14 amino acids. Trimming left V 0 bases short and J 5 bases short, with 11 bases between. Germline-derived CDR1 and CDR2 are SGDLS and YYNGEE. The CDR3 DNA reads TGTGCCAGCAGCGTAGAACCCGGAGATTATGGCTACACCTTC. It specifies CASSVEPGDYGYTF.

Note on this clone: The junction differs from germline at one of its ends, possibly a read error. This chain connects TRBV7-9 to TRBJ2-7, with D tentatively TRBD1 or TRBD2 (5 bases each). The CDR3 covers 15 residues. Germline assignment: CDR1 SEHNR and CDR2 FQNEAQ (reference sequence). The CDR3 sequence: CASTGTYPWSSEQYF. The CDR3, as DNA: TGTGCCAGCACCGGGACGTACCCTTGGTCCTCCGAGCAGTACTTC.

The chain carries TRBV9 and TRBJ2-3, with D perhaps matching TRBD1 (5 bases). This CDR3 is built from 15 residues. V was trimmed by 2 bases and J by 0 bases, leaving 10 bases between them. Looked up from germline, CDR1 is SGDLS and CDR2 is YYNGEE. CDR3: CASSVRGSSTDTQYF. In DNA, the CDR3 is TGTGCCAGCAGCGTTAGGGGCAGTAGCACAGATACGCAGTATTTT. The full variable domain, rest sourced from reference TRBV9 and TRBJ2-3, is DSGVTQTPKHLITATGQRVTLRCSPRSGDLSVYWYQQSLDQGLQFLIQYYNGEERAKGNILERFSAQQFPDLHSELNLSSLELGDSALYFCASSVRGSSTDTQYFGPGTRLTVL.

The rearrangement links TRBV11-2 to TRBJ2-7; tentatively, D is TRBD1 or TRBD2 (5 bases each). Looked up from germline, CDR1 is SGHAT and CDR2 is FQNNGV. Trimming left V 5 bases short and J 2 bases short, with 10 bases between. The CDR3 runs to 13 residues. The DNA of the CDR3 is TGTGCCAGCAGCGAGGGGTTCCCCTACGAGCAGTACTTC. Translated: CASSEGFPYEQYF. The full variable domain, its missing parts supplied by reference TRBV11-2 and TRBJ2-7, is EAGVAQSPRYKIIEKRQSVAFWCNPISGHATLYWYQQILGQGPKLLIQFQNNGVVDDSQLPKDRFSAERLKGVDSTLKIQPAKLEDSAVYLCASSEGFPYEQYFGPGTRLTVT.

The V call is TRBV15, the J call TRBJ1-4; the D gene is possibly TRBD1 (6 bases). The germline V gene has CDR1 LNHNV and CDR2 YYDKDF (reference sequence). V lost 0 bases and J 10 bases, leaving 15 bases between the germline ends. CDR3 size: 15 residues. DNA for the CDR3: TGTGCCACCAGCAGAGATCGGAGCGGAGGGGGAAAACTGTTTTTT. This gives the protein CATSRDRSGGGKLFF. The complete variable domain, with remaining parts taken from reference TRBV15 and TRBJ1-4, reads DAMVIQNPRYQVTQFGKPVTLSCSQTLNHNVMYWYQQKSSQAPKLLFHYYDKDFNNEADTPDNFQSRRPNTSFCFLDIRSPGLGDTAMYLCATSRDRSGGGKLFFGSGTQLSVL.

The sample holds one count of this clone. This rearrangement joins TRBV5-6 to TRBJ2-1, with D possibly being TRBD2 (6 bases). CDR3 length equals 12 residues. Germline-derived CDR1 and CDR2 are SGHDT and YYEEEE. Trimming took 4 bases from V and 5 from J, leaving 7 bases between them. CDR3 amino acids: CASSPGDNEQFF. In DNA, the CDR3 is TGTGCCAGCAGCCCGGGGGACAATGAGCAGTTCTTC.

The chain carries TRBV5-5 and TRBJ2-7; D possibly corresponds to TRBD1 (5 bases). Germline-derived CDR1 and CDR2 are SGHKS and YYEKEE (reference sequence). This CDR3 is built from 14 residues. Trimming took 3 bases from V and 3 from J, leaving 13 bases between them. CDR3 sequence reads: CASSWGQGDYEQYF. In DNA, the CDR3 is TGTGCCAGCAGCTGGGGCCAAGGGGACTACGAGCAGTACTTC.

The gene calls are TRBV29-1 and TRBJ2-7; 9 bases match TRBD1. Germline assignment: CDR1 SQVTM and CDR2 ANQGSEA. The CDR3 is made up of 16 amino acids. Trimming at V came to 1 base and at J to 3 bases, leaving 10 bases not matched to a gene. The CDR3, as DNA: TGCAGCGTTGAAGGTTTTGCCGGGACAGGGAGCTACGAGCAGTACTTC. It is translated as CSVEGFAGTGSYEQYF.

The J gene is TRBJ2-1, the V gene TRBV27; D not certain. The germline CDR1 and CDR2 sequences are MNHEY and SMNVEV (reference sequence). This CDR3 has 14 amino acids. The V end lost 0 bases, the J end lost 8 bases, and 11 bases lay between the germline ends. CDR3 sequence (DNA): TGTGCCAGCAGTTTATCGGGGTCTCTTGATGAGCAGTTCTTC. It yields the protein CASSLSGSLDEQFF.

The chain employs TRBV5-6 and TRBJ1-2; 12 bases line up with TRBD1. Germline loops: CDR1 SGHDT, CDR2 YYEEEE. V trimming: 3 bases; J trimming: 8 bases; junction bases outside the gene matches: 5. The CDR3 spans 14 residues. In DNA, the CDR3 is TGTGCCAGCAGCTCCCCGGGACAGGGGGCCGGCTACACCTTC. Its protein product is CASSSPGQGAGYTF.

V gene TRBV13 combines with J gene TRBJ2-7; 7 bases are shared with TRBD1. CDR3 size: 14 residues. From germline, CDR1 is PRHDT and CDR2 FYEKMQ (reference sequence). V trimming: 3 bases; J trimming: 2 bases; junction bases outside the gene matches: 4. CDR3 in amino acids: CASSFLTGPYEQYF. The CDR3 DNA reads TGTGCCAGCAGCTTCCTGACAGGGCCCTACGAGCAGTACTTC.

The V call is TRBV5-4, the J call TRBJ2-7; D is tentatively TRBD1 or TRBD2 (6 bases each). The germline gives CDR1 SGHNT, CDR2 YYREEE (reference sequence). V lost 3 bases and J lost 5, with 12 bases in between. The CDR3 loop spans 13 amino acids. CDR3 bases: TGTGCCAGCAGCTGGGAGGCAGGGGACGAGCAGTACTTC. Translated: CASSWEAGDEQYF.

The rearrangement joins TRBV27 to TRBJ2-7, with TRBD2 as a possible D gene (5 bases). Trimming removed 4 bases at V and 4 bases at J, with 11 bases between. The germline V gene encodes CDR1 MNHEY and CDR2 SMNVEV (reference sequence). The CDR3 consists of 13 residues. The CDR3, as DNA: TGTGCCAGCAGTTCCGATGAGGGTTACGAGCAGTACTTC. As protein: CASSSDEGYEQYF.

The J gene is TRBJ2-7, the V gene TRBV7-9; 9 bases match TRBD2. The trim removed 1 base at V and 2 bases at J, leaving 6 bases unmatched. The CDR3 sequence is 16 residues long. Per the germline V gene, CDR1 is SEHNR and CDR2 is FQNEAQ (reference sequence). CDR3 DNA: TGTGCCAGCAGCTTAGGCGGCGGGGGGGCCCCCTACGAGCAGTACTTC. The encoded protein is CASSLGGGGAPYEQYF.

CDR3 sequence: CASSPRGSGIYEQYF. DNA for the CDR3: TGTGCCAGCAGCCCTCGGGGTAGCGGGATCTACGAGCAGTACTTC. The rearrangement uses TRBV13 and TRBJ2-7, with 8 bases identical to TRBD2. This CDR3 is built from 15 residues. V lost 5 bases, J lost 3 bases, and 9 bases stayed unmatched. The germline CDR1 and CDR2 sequences are PRHDT and FYEKMQ (reference sequence).

This clone was found once. The rearrangement joins TRBV11-2 to TRBJ2-1; no clear D gene. V was trimmed by 2 bases and J by 8 bases, leaving 13 bases between them. The CDR3 extends over 14 amino acids. Germline V gene data show CDR1 as SGHAT and CDR2 as FQNNGV. The CDR3: CASSLSFLSDEQFF. The CDR3 DNA reads TGTGCCAGCAGCTTATCCTTTCTAAGCGATGAGCAGTTCTTC.